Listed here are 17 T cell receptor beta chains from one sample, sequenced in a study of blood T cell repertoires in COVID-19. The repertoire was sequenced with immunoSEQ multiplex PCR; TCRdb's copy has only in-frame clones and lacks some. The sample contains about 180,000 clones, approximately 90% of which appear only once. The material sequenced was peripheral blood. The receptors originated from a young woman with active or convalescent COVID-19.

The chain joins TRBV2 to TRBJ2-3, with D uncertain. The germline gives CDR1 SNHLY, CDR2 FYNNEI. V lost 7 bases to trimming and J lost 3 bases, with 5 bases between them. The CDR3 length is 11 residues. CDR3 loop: CASTFTDTQYF. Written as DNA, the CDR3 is TGTGCCAGCACCTTTACAGATACGCAGTATTTT. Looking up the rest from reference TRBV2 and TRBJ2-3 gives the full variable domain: EPEVTQTPSHQVTQMGQEVILRCVPISNHLYFYWYRQILGQKVEFLVSFYNNEISEKSEIFDDQFSVERPDGSNFTLKIRSTKLEDSAMYFCASTFTDTQYFGPGTRLTVL.

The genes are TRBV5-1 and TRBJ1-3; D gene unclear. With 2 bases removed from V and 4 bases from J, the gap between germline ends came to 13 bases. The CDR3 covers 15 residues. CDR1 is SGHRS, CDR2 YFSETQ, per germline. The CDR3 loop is CASSLAGNGGNTIYF. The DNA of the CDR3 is TGCGCCAGCAGCTTAGCCGGGAATGGCGGAAACACCATATATTTT.

The CDR3: CASSVGDREVYGYTF. In DNA form, the CDR3 reads TGTGCCAGCAGCGTCGGGGACAGGGAGGTCTATGGCTACACCTTC. The V call is TRBV5-4, the J call TRBJ1-2; 9 positions agree with TRBD1. The CDR3 contains 15 residues. After removal of 4 bases from V and 4 bases from J, the junction contained 8 bases not matched to a gene. Per germline, CDR1 SGHNT and CDR2 YYREEE (reference sequence).

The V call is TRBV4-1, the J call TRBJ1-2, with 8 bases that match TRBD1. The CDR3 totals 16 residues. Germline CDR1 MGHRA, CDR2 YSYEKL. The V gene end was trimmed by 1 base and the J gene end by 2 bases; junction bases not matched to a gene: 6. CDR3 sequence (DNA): TGCGCCAGCAGCCAAGGGTCGACAGGGGCCAACTATGGCTACACCTTC. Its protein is CASSQGSTGANYGYTF.

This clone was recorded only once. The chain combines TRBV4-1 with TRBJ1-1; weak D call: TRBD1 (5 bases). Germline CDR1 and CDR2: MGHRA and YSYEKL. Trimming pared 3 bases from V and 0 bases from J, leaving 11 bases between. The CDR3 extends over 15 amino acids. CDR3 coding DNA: TGCGCCAGCAGCCATGGTCAGGGTTTGAACACTGAAGCTTTCTTT. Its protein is CASSHGQGLNTEAFF.

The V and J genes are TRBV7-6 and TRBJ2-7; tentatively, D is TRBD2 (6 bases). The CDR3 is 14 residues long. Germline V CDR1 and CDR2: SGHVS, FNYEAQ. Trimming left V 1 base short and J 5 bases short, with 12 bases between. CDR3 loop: CASSLVPGVDEQYF. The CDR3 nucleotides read TGTGCCAGCAGCTTAGTGCCGGGGGTCGACGAGCAGTACTTC.

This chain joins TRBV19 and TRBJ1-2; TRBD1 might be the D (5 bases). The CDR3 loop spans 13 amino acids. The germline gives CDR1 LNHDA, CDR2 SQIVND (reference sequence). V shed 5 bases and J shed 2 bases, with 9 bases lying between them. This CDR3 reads CASSWGGNYGYTF. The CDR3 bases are TGTGCCAGTAGTTGGGGGGGGAACTATGGCTACACCTTC.

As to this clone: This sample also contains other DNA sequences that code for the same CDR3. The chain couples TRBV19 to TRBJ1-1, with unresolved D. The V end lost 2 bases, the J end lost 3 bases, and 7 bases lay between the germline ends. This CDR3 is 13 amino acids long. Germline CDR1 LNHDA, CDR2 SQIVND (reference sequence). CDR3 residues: CASSINRDTEAFF. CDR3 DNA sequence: TGTGCCAGTAGTATAAACCGGGACACTGAAGCTTTCTTT.

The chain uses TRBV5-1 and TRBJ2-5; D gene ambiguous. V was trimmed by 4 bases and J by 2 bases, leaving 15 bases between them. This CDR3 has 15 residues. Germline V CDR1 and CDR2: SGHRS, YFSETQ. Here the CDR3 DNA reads TGCGCCAGCAGCCGCGCAAATTTACAGCAAGAGACCCAGTACTTC. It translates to CASSRANLQQETQYF.

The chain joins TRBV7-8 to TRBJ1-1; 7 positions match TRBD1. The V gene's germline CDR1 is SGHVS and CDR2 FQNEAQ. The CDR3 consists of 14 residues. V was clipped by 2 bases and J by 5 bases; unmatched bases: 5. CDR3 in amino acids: CASSLQLQGTEAFF. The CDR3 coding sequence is TGTGCCAGCAGCTTACAATTACAGGGGACTGAAGCTTTCTTT.

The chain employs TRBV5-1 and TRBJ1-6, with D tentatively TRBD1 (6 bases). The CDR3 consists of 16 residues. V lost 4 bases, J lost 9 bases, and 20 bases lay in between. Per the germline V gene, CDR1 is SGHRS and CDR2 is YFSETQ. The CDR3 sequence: CASSLGQNSKGSPLHF. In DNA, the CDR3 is TGCGCCAGCAGCCTCGGACAGAACTCTAAGGGTTCACCCCTCCACTTT.

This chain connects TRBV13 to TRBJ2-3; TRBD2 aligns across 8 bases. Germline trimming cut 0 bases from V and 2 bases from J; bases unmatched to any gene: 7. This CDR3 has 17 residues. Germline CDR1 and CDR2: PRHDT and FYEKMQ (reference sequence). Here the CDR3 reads CASSLGRGGSDTDTQYF. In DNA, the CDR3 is TGTGCCAGCAGCTTAGGCCGGGGGGGGTCGGACACAGATACGCAGTATTTT.

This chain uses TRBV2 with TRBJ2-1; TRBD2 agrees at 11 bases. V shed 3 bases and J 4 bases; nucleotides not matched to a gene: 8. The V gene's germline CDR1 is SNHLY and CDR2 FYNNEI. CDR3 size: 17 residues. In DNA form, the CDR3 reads TGTGCCAGCAGTGATCCTTCCCTAGCGGGAGGTTACAATGAGCAGTTCTTC. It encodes CASSDPSLAGGYNEQFF.

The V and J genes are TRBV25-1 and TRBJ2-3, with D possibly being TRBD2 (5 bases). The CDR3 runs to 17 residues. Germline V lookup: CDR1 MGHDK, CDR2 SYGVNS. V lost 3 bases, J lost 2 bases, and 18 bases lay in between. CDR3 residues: CASSEYGVGLPTDTQYF. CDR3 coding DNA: TGTGCCAGCAGTGAGTATGGGGTTGGACTTCCCACAGATACGCAGTATTTT.

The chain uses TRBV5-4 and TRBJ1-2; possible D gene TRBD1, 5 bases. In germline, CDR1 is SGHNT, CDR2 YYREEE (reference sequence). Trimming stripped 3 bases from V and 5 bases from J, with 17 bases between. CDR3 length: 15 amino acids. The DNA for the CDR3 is TGTGCCAGCAGCTCTCCGACAGCTGGGGCTTATGGCTACACCTTC. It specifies CASSSPTAGAYGYTF.

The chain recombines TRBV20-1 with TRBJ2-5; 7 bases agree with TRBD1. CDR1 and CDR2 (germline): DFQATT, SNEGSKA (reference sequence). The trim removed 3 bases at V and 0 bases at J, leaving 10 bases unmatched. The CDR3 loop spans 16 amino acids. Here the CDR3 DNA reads TGCAGTGCTAGTGATACCGGGACAGCGAACCAAGAGACCCAGTACTTC. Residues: CSASDTGTANQETQYF.

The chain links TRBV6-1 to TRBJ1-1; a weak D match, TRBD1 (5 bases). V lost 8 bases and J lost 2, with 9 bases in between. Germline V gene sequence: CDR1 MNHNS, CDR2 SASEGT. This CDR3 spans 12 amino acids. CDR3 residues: CASLTDNTEAFF. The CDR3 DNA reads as TGTGCCAGCCTGACAGATAACACTGAAGCTTTCTTT.